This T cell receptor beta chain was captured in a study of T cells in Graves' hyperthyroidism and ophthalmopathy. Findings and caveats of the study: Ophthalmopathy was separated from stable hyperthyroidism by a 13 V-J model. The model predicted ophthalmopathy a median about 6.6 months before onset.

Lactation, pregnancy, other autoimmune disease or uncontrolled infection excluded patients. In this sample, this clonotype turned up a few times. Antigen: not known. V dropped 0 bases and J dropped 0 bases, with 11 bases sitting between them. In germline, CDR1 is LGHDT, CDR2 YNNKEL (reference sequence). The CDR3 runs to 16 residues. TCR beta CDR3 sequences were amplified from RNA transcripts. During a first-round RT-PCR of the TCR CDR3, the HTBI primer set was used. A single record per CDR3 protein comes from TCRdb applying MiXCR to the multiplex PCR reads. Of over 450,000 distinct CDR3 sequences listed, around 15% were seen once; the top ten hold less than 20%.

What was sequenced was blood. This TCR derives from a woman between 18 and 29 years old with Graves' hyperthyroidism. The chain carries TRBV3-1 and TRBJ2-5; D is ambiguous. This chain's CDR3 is CASSQDLVAYQETQYF. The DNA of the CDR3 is TGTGCCAGCAGCCAAGATCTAGTGGCTTACCAAGAGACCCAGTACTTC.